The sequence of this T cell receptor (beta chain) was determined in a study of CD8+ T cells in alopecia areata. This clone has only one observation. Indicated treatment: oral pan-JAK inhibitor, 5-10 mg twice daily. Extraction and reverse transcription of RNA yielded cDNA as the sequencing template. Sequencing used immunoSEQ multiplex PCR; TCRdb keeps in-frame clones, though not all of them. The table records approximately 210,000 clones, 64% of them present only once. J was trimmed by 9 bases and V by 4 bases; bases with no gene match: 7. From germline, CDR1 is SGHRS and CDR2 YFSETQ. This CDR3 has 15 residues.

The sequencing used CD4+ T cells sorted from blood, collected around week 50, from a patient treated with tofacitinib. This receptor was taken from a human donor with alopecia areata. The genes are TRBV5-1 and TRBJ1-6, with 10 positions matching TRBD1. The CDR3 nucleotides read TGCGCCAGCAGCCAGACAGGGGGCGCCGGTTCACCCCTCCACTTT. It is translated as CASSQTGGAGSPLHF.